This T cell receptor beta chain was recorded in a study of blood T cell repertoires in COVID-19. There are 16 residues in the CDR3. CDR1 MNHEY and CDR2 SMNVEV come from the germline V gene (reference sequence). The V segment lost 5 bases and the J segment 5 bases; nucleotides outside the gene matches: 9. This clone was observed a single time. Clones were sequenced by immunoSEQ multiplex PCR, and TCRdb holds only the in-frame ones, with some missing. In the table there are 130,000 or so clones, under 90% of which are singletons. The sample was PBMCs or T cells enriched from blood (not recorded which). The rearrangement joins TRBV27 to TRBJ2-1; 10 positions agree with TRBD1. The TCR comes from a man aged 35 to 55 with acute COVID-19. The CDR3 is CASSPAQGQGNNEQFF. The CDR3, as DNA: TGTGCCAGCAGTCCTGCTCAGGGACAGGGGAACAATGAGCAGTTCTTC.